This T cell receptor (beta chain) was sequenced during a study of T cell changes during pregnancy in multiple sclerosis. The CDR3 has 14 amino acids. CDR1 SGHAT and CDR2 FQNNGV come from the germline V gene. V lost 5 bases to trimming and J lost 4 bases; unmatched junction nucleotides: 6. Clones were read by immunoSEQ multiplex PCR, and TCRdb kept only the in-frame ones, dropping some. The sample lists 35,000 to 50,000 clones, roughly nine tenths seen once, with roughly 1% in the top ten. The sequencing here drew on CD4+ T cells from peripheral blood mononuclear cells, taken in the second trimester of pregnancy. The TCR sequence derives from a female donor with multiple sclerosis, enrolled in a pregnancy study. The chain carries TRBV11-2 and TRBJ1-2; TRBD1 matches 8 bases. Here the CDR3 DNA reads TGTGCCAGCAGCGAAGGACAGGGCTTCTATGGCTACACCTTC. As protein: CASSEGQGFYGYTF.